The clone carrying this T cell receptor (beta chain) was found once. This specimen belongs to a study of T cell changes during pregnancy in multiple sclerosis. CDR3 length: 15 amino acids. Trimming left V 0 bases short and J 2 bases short, with 7 bases between. CDR1 is MNHEY, CDR2 SVGAGI, per germline. The table came from immunoSEQ multiplex PCR; TCRdb's copy has only in-frame clones and leaves some out. The sample comprises 45,000 to 55,000 clones, 85% to 95% of which are singletons, and 0.99% rests with the top ten. The sample consisted of peripheral blood, taken after pregnancy. The chain is built from TRBV6-5 and TRBJ2-2, with a weak D call TRBD2 (5 bases). The source of this sequence is a female donor with multiple sclerosis, enrolled in a pregnancy study. The CDR3 spells CASSYSEGNTGELFF. The CDR3, as DNA: TGTGCCAGCAGTTACTCTGAGGGAAACACCGGGGAGCTGTTTTTT.